The sequence of this T cell receptor beta chain was determined in a study of cytomegalovirus exposure and HLA in healthy donors. Study-level background: The same platform was used for the 130 or so validation repertoires as for the 666 first-cohort repertoires, as reported in a later analysis. Overall study results and limits: Most TCR sequences showed up rarely, but some public TCRs showed up in many donors. Subsequent analysis of the 100 to 150 validation repertoires found a tendency for first-cohort TCR clusters to co-occur.

The table came from immunoSEQ multiplex PCR; TCRdb's copy has only in-frame clones and leaves some out. Among about 84,000 clones listed, roughly 93% were seen once. There are 18 residues in the CDR3. Germline V gene lookup returns CDR1 MDHEN and CDR2 SYDVKM. Trimming cost V 3 bases and J 3 bases; bases outside gene matches: 17. Details on this clone: As yet, its antigen is unknown.

The sequence was collected from a man younger than 45 in good health and CMV-seronegative. The sample comprised PBMCs. V usage is TRBV28 and J usage is TRBJ2-7; TRBD2 agrees at 7 bases. The CDR3 here is CASSFGLLAESILYEQYF. CDR3 nucleotide sequence: TGTGCCAGCAGTTTTGGGCTCCTAGCGGAATCCATACTCTACGAGCAGTACTTC.